This TCR beta chain was sequenced for a study of blood T cell repertoires in COVID-19. Here immunoSEQ multiplex PCR was the method, and the copy in TCRdb shows in-frame clones only, minus some. The sample holds approximately 170,000 clones, around 90% seen once. Sequenced sample: peripheral blood. The sequence was collected from a man aged 50-59 years who had recovered from COVID-19.

CDR3 residues: CASSQTSGSSEQYF. The CDR3 DNA is TGTGCCAGCAGCCAGACTAGCGGGAGCTCCGAGCAGTACTTC. The chain couples TRBV2 to TRBJ2-7; 12 bases are shared with TRBD2. CDR1 and CDR2 (germline): SNHLY, FYNNEI. The CDR3 sequence is 14 residues long. Trimming removed 6 bases from V and 6 bases from J; junction bases left unmatched: 6. Supplemented by reference TRBV2 and TRBJ2-7, the full variable domain reads EPEVTQTPSHQVTQMGQEVILRCVPISNHLYFYWYRQILGQKVEFLVSFYNNEISEKSEIFDDQFSVERPDGSNFTLKIRSTKLEDSAMYFCASSQTSGSSEQYFGPGTRLTVT.